This TCR beta chain is from a study of beta chain features in type 1 diabetes. General observations from the study: Patients' naive, central memory and regulatory TCRB repertoires appeared more alike than those of healthy donors. Patients with Type 1 diabetes showed moderately but significantly shorter TCRB CDR3s in all four CD4+ subsets. In patients and controls equally, PCR might favor templates that are shorter.

This clone was counted a few times. The antigen is unknown. The study reverse transcribed the entire isolated RNA, so it sequenced expressed TCRB transcripts. The study sequenced naive, central memory and regulatory T cell samples to an average of around 3.4 million reads. Only in-frame clones appear in the TCRdb table, and some are missing; sequencing was by immunoSEQ multiplex PCR. The sample has about 360,000 clones; approximately 12% are singletons. Stem cell-like memory, regulatory, central memory and naive CD4+ cells were sorted via CD45RO/CCR7/CD25/CD127/CD95/CD27. This CDR3 has 17 residues. Germline V gene data show CDR1 as MGHRA and CDR2 as YSYEKL. V was shortened by 4 bases and J by 4 bases, with 20 bases between the two germline ends.

The J gene is TRBJ2-1, the V gene TRBV4-1; unclear D gene. Sequenced: naive CD4+ T cells from blood. This TCR derives from a woman aged 18-30 years with type 1 diabetes. Here the CDR3 DNA reads TGCGCCAGCAGCCCCATTTACGGGTCAAAGGCATACAATGAGCAGTTCTTC. The encoded protein is CASSPIYGSKAYNEQFF.